This T cell receptor (delta chain) was found in a study of γδ T cells in repeated Plasmodium falciparum infection. Study-level information: Age- and gender-matched Australian children served as comparison for malaria-exposed Malian children.

Flow sorting of PBMC yielded separate Vgamma9/Vdelta2+ and Vdelta2-negative gammadelta T cell populations for bulk repertoire analysis. Trimming removed 6 bases at V and 0 bases at J, with 23 bases between. The CDR3 is made up of 18 amino acids. Germline CDR1 TSWWSYY, CDR2 QGS. Study observations and caveats: Vgamma9/Vdelta2+ repertoires stayed stably polyclonal over time and infection. Donors in Mali lived in a small rural village, largely one ethnic group. Compared with Australian children, Malian Vdelta2-negative repertoires seemed more clonal, less diverse, less shared.

By share, this clone counts as medium-sized. The antigen is undetermined. This specimen includes other DNA sequences encoding the same CDR3. TCRdb called clones from the multiplex PCR reads again using CATT. The sample yields tens of thousands of delta-chain clones, around 1.4% seen once. This sequence was found in a pool of human donors (malaria-infected and uninfected, not separated). This chain connects TRDV1 to TRDJ1; TRDD3 is a possible D gene (5 bases). Sequencing used gamma-delta T cells from blood. The CDR3 here is CALGLDGGWGPYTDKLIF. DNA for the CDR3: TGTGCTCTTGGCCTCGACGGAGGGTGGGGCCCTTACACCGATAAACTCATCTTT.